Given below is one T cell receptor (beta chain) in context. There is no known antigen for this receptor. At one end the junction does not follow the germline gene, possibly because of a read error. The CDR3 regions of human TCRbeta chains were analyzed by immunosequencing. The paper's processing steps were these. Repertoire TCRs were matched against a reference library of SARS-CoV-2-specific TCRs generated with the MIRA antigen-specificity platform. Breadth was defined as the fraction of unique TCRs that were SARS-CoV-2-associated. Depth was defined as the fraction of total T cells that were SARS-CoV-2-associated. Each spike-specific TCR was assigned to its reactive spike region and to a CD4 or CD8 class using the MIRA data. Log10-transformed breadth and depth values were compared by one-way ANOVA with Sidak's multiple comparisons tests. TCRdb obtained this table from immuneACCESS and retained in-frame rearrangements with V and J assigned. These tables miss some clones; where compared with another copy, unresolved V genes account for less than half of the shortfall, and the remainder is unexplained. V, J and clone size derive from that table, while D and trimming were established from the DNA sequence. A total of about 150,000 clones appear in this sample, around 88% of them only once. 3% to 4% of the sample comes from the top ten.

What this sample's time point label stands for: baseline before first vaccination. The treatment or condition label of this sample denotes: meningococcal conjugate vaccine given as trial control. Vaccinee samples came from UK trials COV001 and COV002, including a single-blind randomized controlled phase 2/3 trial of AZD1222 (ChAdOx1 nCoV-19) in healthy adults. Trial participant PBMC samples were collected at day 0 and day 28 after the second dose for TCRbeta chain sequencing. The sample belongs to a study of T cell responses to AZD1222 COVID-19 vaccine (dated by TCRdb to the early 2020s). In the study overall: A total of over 230 trial participants underwent TCR sequencing, of whom about 210 had received two doses of AZD1222 and roughly 26 had received two doses of the MenACWY control vaccine. Trial participants were enrolled into age subgroups of 18-55, 56-69 and 70-plus years, which contained about 150, 27 and 61 TCR-sequenced participants, respectively.

Per the germline V gene (reference sequence), SEHNR is the CDR1 and FQNEAQ is the CDR2. Its CDR3 holds 15 amino acids, cysteine through phenylalanine. The only DNA kept is the CDR3, 45 bases in frame from the first base. Findings and caveats that apply to the study as a whole: Most participants were white British and females outnumbered males, and the authors suggested that clonal diversity may have been underestimated. Only five to seven AZD1222 recipients were SARS-CoV-2 seropositive at baseline, limiting conclusions about previously exposed vaccinees. Epitopes outside the regions mutated in the B.1.351 and B.1.1.7 variants were reportedly recognized by nearly half of the unique spike-specific TCRs. After two AZD1222 doses, spike-specific TCR breadth and depth were significantly higher than at day 0 and than in MenACWY recipients. The 56-69-year group was small, and its depth increase did not reach significance, likely because of low power. The vaccine-associated CD4 TCRs covered the entire spike protein, and the dominant responses fell in regions 160-218 and 743-854. Because no day 14 peak-response samples were available, repertoires were characterized only after the peak T cell response.

The receptor was derived from an adult in good health. The rearranged segments are TRBV7-9 and TRBJ1-1; 7 nucleotides in the junction match TRBD1. Specimen: peripheral blood, collected on day 0 of MenACWY control vaccination. The nucleotide sequence reads TGTGCCAGCAACTTAGTGGGACAGCAGAACACTGAAGCTTTCTTT. Its translation is CASNLVGQQNTEAFF.